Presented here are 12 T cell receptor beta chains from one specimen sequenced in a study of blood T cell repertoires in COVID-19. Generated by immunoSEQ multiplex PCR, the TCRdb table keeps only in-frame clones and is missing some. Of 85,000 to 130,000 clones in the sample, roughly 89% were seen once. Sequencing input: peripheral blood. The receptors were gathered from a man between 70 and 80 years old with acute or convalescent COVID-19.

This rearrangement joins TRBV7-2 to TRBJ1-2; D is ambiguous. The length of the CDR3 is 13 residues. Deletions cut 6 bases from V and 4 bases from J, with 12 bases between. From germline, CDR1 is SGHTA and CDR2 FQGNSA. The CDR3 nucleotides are TGTGCCAGCAGAGTGGCGGTTAGCTATGGCTACACCTTC. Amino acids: CASRVAVSYGYTF. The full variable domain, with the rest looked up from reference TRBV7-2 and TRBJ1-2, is GAGVSQSPSNKVTEKGKDVELRCDPISGHTALYWYRQSLGQGLEFLIYFQGNSAPDKSGLPSDRFSAERTGGSVSTLTIQRTQQEDSAVYLCASRVAVSYGYTFGSGTRLTVV.

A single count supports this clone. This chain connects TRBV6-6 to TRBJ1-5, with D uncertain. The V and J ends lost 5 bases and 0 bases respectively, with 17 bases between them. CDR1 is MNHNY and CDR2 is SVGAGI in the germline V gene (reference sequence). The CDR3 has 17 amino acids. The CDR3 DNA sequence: TGTGCCAGCAGTCCCTGGCGACAAACTTATAGCAATCAGCCCCAGCATTTT. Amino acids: CASSPWRQTYSNQPQHF.

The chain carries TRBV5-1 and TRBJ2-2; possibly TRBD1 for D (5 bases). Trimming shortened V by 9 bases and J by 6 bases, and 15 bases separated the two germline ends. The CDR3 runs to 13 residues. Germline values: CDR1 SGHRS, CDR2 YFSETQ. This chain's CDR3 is CATKPTDAGELFF. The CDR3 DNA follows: TGCGCCACCAAGCCGACAGACGCCGGGGAGCTGTTTTTT. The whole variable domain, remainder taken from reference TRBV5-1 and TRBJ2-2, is KAGVTQTPRYLIKTRGQQVTLSCSPISGHRSVSWYQQTPGQGLQFLFEYFSETQRNKGNFPGRFSGRQFSNSRSEMNVSTLELGDSALYLCATKPTDAGELFFGEGSRLTVL.

CDR3 nucleotides: TGTGCCAGCAGCTTCTCGGCTAGCGTCCCAGATACGCAGTATTTT. It encodes CASSFSASVPDTQYF. The gene calls are TRBV11-2 and TRBJ2-3, with D perhaps matching TRBD2 (6 bases). Per germline, CDR1 SGHAT and CDR2 FQNNGV. The germline V and J ends were trimmed by 3 bases and 4 bases, with 14 bases remaining between them. The CDR3 totals 15 residues.

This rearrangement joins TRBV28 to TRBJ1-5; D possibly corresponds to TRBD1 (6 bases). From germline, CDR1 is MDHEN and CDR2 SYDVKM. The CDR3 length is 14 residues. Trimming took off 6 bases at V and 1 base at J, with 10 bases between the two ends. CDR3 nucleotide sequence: TGTGCCAGCAGGATACAGGGAAGCAATCAGCCCCAGCATTTT. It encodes CASRIQGSNQPQHF.

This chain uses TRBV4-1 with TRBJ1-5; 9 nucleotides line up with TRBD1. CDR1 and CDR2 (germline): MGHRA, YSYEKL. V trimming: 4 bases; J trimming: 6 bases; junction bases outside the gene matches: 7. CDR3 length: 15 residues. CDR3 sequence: CASSRNRGQGQPQHF. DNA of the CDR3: TGCGCCAGCAGCCGAAACAGGGGGCAGGGTCAGCCCCAGCATTTT.

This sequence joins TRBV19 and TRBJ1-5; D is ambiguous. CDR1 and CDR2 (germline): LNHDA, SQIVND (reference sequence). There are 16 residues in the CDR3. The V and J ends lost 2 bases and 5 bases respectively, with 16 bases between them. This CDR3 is CASSIFGLRYDQPQHF. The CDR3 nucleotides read TGTGCCAGTAGTATATTTGGACTCCGCTACGATCAGCCCCAGCATTTT.

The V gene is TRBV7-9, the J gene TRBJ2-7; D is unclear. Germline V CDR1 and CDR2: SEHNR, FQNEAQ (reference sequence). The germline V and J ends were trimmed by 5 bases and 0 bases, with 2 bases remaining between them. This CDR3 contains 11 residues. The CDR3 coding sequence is TGTGCCAGCAGCCGCTCCTACGAGCAGTACTTC. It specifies CASSRSYEQYF. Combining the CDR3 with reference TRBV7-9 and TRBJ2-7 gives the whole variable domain DTGVSQNPRHKITKRGQNVTFRCDPISEHNRLYWYRQTLGQGPEFLTYFQNEAQLEKSRLLSDRFSAERPKGSFSTLEIQRTEQGDSAMYLCASSRSYEQYFGPGTRLTVT.

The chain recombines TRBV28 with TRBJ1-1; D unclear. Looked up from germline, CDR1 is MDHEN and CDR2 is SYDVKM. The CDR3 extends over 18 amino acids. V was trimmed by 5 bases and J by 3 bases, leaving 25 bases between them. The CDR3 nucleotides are TGTGCCAGCAGTACTACTTACCCGCCAGTCAGTAGAGACACTGAAGCTTTCTTT. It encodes CASSTTYPPVSRDTEAFF.

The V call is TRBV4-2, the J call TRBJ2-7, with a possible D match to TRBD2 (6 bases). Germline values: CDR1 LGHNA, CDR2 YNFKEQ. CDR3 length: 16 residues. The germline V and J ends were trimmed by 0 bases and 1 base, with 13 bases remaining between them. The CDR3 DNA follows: TGTGCCAGCAGCCAAGACCCCAGCGGGTATTCCTACGAGCAGTACTTC. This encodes CASSQDPSGYSYEQYF.

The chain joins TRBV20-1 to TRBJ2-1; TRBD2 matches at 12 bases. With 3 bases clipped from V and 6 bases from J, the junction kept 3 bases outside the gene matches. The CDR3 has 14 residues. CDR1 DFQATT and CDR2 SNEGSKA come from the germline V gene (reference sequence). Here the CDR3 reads CSASSSGRANEQFF. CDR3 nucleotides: TGCAGTGCTAGTTCTAGCGGGAGGGCCAATGAGCAGTTCTTC.

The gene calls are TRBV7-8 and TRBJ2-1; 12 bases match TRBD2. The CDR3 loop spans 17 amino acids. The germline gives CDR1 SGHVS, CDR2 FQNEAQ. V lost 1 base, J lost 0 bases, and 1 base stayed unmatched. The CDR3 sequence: CASSLVLAGGSYNEQFF. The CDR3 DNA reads TGTGCCAGCAGCTTAGTACTAGCGGGAGGCTCCTACAATGAGCAGTTCTTC. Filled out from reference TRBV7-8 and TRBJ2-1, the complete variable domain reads GAGVSQSPRYKVAKRGQDVALRCDPISGHVSLFWYQQALGQGPEFLTYFQNEAQLDKSGLPSDRFFAERPEGSVSTLKIQRTQQEDSAVYLCASSLVLAGGSYNEQFFGPGTRLTVL.